This note documents a single T cell receptor beta chain sequence. The CDR3 is 13 residues long. Trimming took 9 bases from V and 0 from J, leaving 10 bases between them. The V gene's germline CDR1 is KGHDR and CDR2 SFDVKD. The table came from immunoSEQ multiplex PCR; TCRdb's copy has only in-frame clones and leaves some out. This sample has 55,000 to 65,000 clones, with about 87% found just once. This specimen belongs to a study of blood T cell repertoires in COVID-19. Study as a whole: PBMCs, B-cell-depleted T cells, or T cells were the source of the cDNA or gDNA that made up the material.

This rearrangement joins TRBV24-1 to TRBJ1-1, with D hard to call. Sequences were obtained from peripheral blood. This clonotype was sampled from a man aged 60-69 years with active or convalescent COVID-19. DNA for the CDR3: TGTGCCACCTCGGACGGGATGAACACTGAAGCTTTCTTT. It codes for CATSDGMNTEAFF.